Listed below are T cell receptor beta chains from one sample, sequenced in a study of PD-1 blockade in classical Hodgkin lymphoma. Using immunoSEQ multiplex PCR, the repertoire was profiled, and TCRdb retains in-frame clones only, with some absent. Here the sample spans roughly 61,000 clones, roughly nine tenths being singletons. The sample here was peripheral blood mononuclear cells (PBMCs), taken at baseline. The receptor source for this set is a human donor with classical Hodgkin lymphoma. Each CDR3 is given with its conserved first and last residue. Fields, in order: V gene, J gene, CDR3 protein.

>TRBV11-2|TRBJ2-1
CASSSEAGTHNEQFF
>TRBV30|TRBJ2-3
CARSGGGYTDTQYF
>TRBV6-6|TRBJ1-2
CASSSDRAGYGYTF
>TRBV11-2|TRBJ2-1
CASSPLSVGEQFF
>TRBV11-2|TRBJ2-7
CASSSRRTPRRTYEQYF
>TRBV7-9|TRBJ1-3
CASSLGSNRGLLSGNTIYF
>TRBV18|TRBJ1-2
CASSPWTDYGYTF
>TRBV18|TRBJ2-7
CASSPTGQGRYEQYF
>TRBV19|TRBJ1-1
CASSWPNTEAFF
>TRBV5-1|TRBJ2-7
CASSLAGGGGEQYF
>TRBV10-3|TRBJ2-1
CAISARNEQFF
>TRBV6-4|TRBJ2-1
CASSASVSPYNEQFF
>TRBV10-3|TRBJ1-2
CAISVSRDPNYGYTF
>TRBV30|TRBJ1-3
CAWSVPEGPGGNTIYF
>TRBV4-1|TRBJ2-3
CASSQGLAGGPRTDTQYF
>TRBV2|TRBJ2-3
CASSGWPSTDTQYF
>TRBV2|TRBJ1-4
CASSEAVRDVEKLFF
>TRBV6-5|TRBJ2-1
CASSYKTRVTSEQFF
>TRBV27|TRBJ2-2
CASSAPRTGDGELFF
>TRBV7-6|TRBJ2-7
CASSLGTGGEQYF
>TRBV6-6|TRBJ1-3
CASSDDSSGNTIYF
>TRBV7-9|TRBJ2-3
CASSLGDRGVYDTQYF
>TRBV10-1|TRBJ2-3
CASSESMGSTTDTQYF
>TRBV10-1|TRBJ2-3
CASSELPRDTQYF
>TRBV6-1|TRBJ1-2
CASNLQDSVSYGYTF
>TRBV15|TRBJ1-2
CATSTIDSGYTF
>TRBV7-2|TRBJ1-5
CASSSHDSYSNQPQHF
>TRBV19|TRBJ1-5
CATQRGENSNQPQHF
>TRBV7-2|TRBJ2-7
CASSSLSSSQRSYEQYF
>TRBV27|TRBJ2-7
CARFDGAYEQYF
>TRBV29-1|TRBJ2-1
CSVELRWNEQFF
>TRBV7-9|TRBJ2-5
CASSPRDTEETQYF
>TRBV10-3|TRBJ2-1
CAISELAALVYNEQFF
>TRBV15|TRBJ2-5
CATSREGRDAETQYF
>TRBV4-1|TRBJ2-3
CASSPLGGGAKDTQYF
>TRBV6-5|TRBJ1-3
CASQDRGAGNTIYF
>TRBV9|TRBJ2-2
CASSALAKTYTNTGELFF